This T cell receptor beta chain came from a study of T-cell reconstitution after alpha-beta-depleted transplantation in children. General study points: As was reported, about two months after transplant, alpha-beta T cells came from several hundred expanded graft clones.

This clonotype was found many times. Its antigen is unidentified. Unique molecular identifiers were incorporated into the prepared TCRbeta library. TCRdb itself ran the PCR reads through MiXCR, one entry per CDR3 protein. The sample gives about 300,000 distinct CDR3 sequences, over 9.5% of which show up once; less than 8% is in the top ten. There are 15 residues in the CDR3. Germline V CDR1 and CDR2: KGHSH, LQKENI. With 5 bases clipped from V and 4 bases from J, the junction kept 6 bases outside the gene matches. This TCR came from a boy under three years old with acute myeloid leukemia, due to receive a stem cell transplant. The V call is TRBV18, the J call TRBJ2-2; TRBD2 matches at 8 bases. This material consisted of PBMCs, taken before TCRalphabeta/CD19-depleted stem cell transplant. Here the CDR3 DNA reads TGTGCCAGCTCATCTCGGACTAGCAGCACCGGGGAGCTGTTTTTT. Translated: CASSSRTSSTGELFF.